This is a list of T cell receptor beta chains from one sample in a study of blood T cell repertoires in COVID-19. Profiled with immunoSEQ multiplex PCR; TCRdb holds only in-frame clones, not every one. The sample contains tens of thousands of clones, 86% of which appear only once. Sequencing input: peripheral blood. Every receptor here comes from an older woman with acute or convalescent COVID-19. Both conserved end residues are part of each CDR3. A D gene is named only where the DNA matches it firmly. Size is omitted from some rows. Given values are once, few, many or a class for expanded clones.

CDR3 DNA: TGCGCCAGCAGCTTGAACGGAGGACAGGGGGGATCACCCCTCCACTTT
CDR3 protein: CASSLNGGQGGSPLHF
D gene: TRBD1
V gene: TRBV5-1
J gene: TRBJ1-6
clone size: NA

CDR3 DNA: TGTGCCAGCAAGAAGACGTCGACAGGGGCCTACGAGCAGTACTTC
CDR3 protein: CASKKTSTGAYEQYF
D gene: TRBD1
V gene: TRBV6-5
J gene: TRBJ2-7
clone size: NA

CDR3 DNA: TGTGCCAGCAGTTACACCGACAGTTACAATGAGCAGTTCTTC
CDR3 protein: CASSYTDSYNEQFF
D gene: NA
V gene: TRBV6-5
J gene: TRBJ2-1
clone size: once

CDR3 DNA: TGCGCCAGCAGCGGGACAGGGAACGTGAACACTGAAGCTTTCTTT
CDR3 protein: CASSGTGNVNTEAFF
D gene: TRBD1
V gene: TRBV5-1
J gene: TRBJ1-1
clone size: NA

CDR3 DNA: TGTGCCAGCAGCTCAGGAATCGTTGAAGCTTTCTTT
CDR3 protein: CASSSGIVEAFF
D gene: NA
V gene: TRBV14
J gene: TRBJ1-1
clone size: NA

CDR3 DNA: TGCGCCAGCAGCCGACAAACAACTAATGAAAAACTGTTTTTT
CDR3 protein: CASSRQTTNEKLFF
D gene: NA
V gene: TRBV5-1
J gene: TRBJ1-4
clone size: NA

CDR3 DNA: TGCGCCAGCAGCCAAGATTGGGGGACAGTTAATTCACCCCTCCACTTT
CDR3 protein: CASSQDWGTVNSPLHF
D gene: TRBD1
V gene: TRBV4-1
J gene: TRBJ1-6
clone size: NA

CDR3 DNA: TGCGCCAGCAGCACTGGCGGAGGGGTGGAACCCCTCCACTTT
CDR3 protein: CASSTGGGVEPLHF
D gene: NA
V gene: TRBV5-1
J gene: TRBJ1-6
clone size: NA

CDR3 DNA: TGTGCCAGCAGCAATAGAGGGCCTAGGGACACTGAAGCTTTCTTT
CDR3 protein: CASSNRGPRDTEAFF
D gene: NA
V gene: TRBV21-1
J gene: TRBJ1-1
clone size: once

CDR3 DNA: TGTGCCAGTAGTATCCCCGGGGCGGGAGGCACTGAAGCTTTCTTT
CDR3 protein: CASSIPGAGGTEAFF
D gene: NA
V gene: TRBV19
J gene: TRBJ1-1
clone size: NA

CDR3 DNA: TGTGCCACCGCCCGCGCGGCGTCGGGCACTGAAGCTTTCTTT
CDR3 protein: CATARAASGTEAFF
D gene: NA
V gene: TRBV28
J gene: TRBJ1-1
clone size: NA

CDR3 DNA: TGTGCCATCGGGACTAGCGGGGGTATTAGCACAGATACGCAGTATTTT
CDR3 protein: CAIGTSGGISTDTQYF
D gene: TRBD2
V gene: TRBV10-3
J gene: TRBJ2-3
clone size: once

CDR3 DNA: TGTGCCAGCAGTGTGGAGGGAGTGAACACTGAAGCTTTCTTT
CDR3 protein: CASSVEGVNTEAFF
D gene: NA
V gene: TRBV2
J gene: TRBJ1-1
clone size: NA

CDR3 DNA: TGTGCCAGCAGCGCACAGGGCCAAGAGACCCAGTACTTC
CDR3 protein: CASSAQGQETQYF
D gene: NA
V gene: TRBV9
J gene: TRBJ2-5
clone size: NA

CDR3 DNA: TGTGCCAGCAAGAAGCAGGAAACCCTTGGCTACACCTTC
CDR3 protein: CASKKQETLGYTF
D gene: NA
V gene: TRBV2
J gene: TRBJ1-2
clone size: NA

CDR3 DNA: TGTGCCAGCAGTCCGGTGAGGGTAGGAGAAAAACTGTTTTTT
CDR3 protein: CASSPVRVGEKLFF
D gene: NA
V gene: TRBV28
J gene: TRBJ1-4
clone size: NA

CDR3 DNA: TGTGCCAGCAGTGGCGGGAGGGCCGTAGCAGATACGCAGTATTTT
CDR3 protein: CASSGGRAVADTQYF
D gene: TRBD2
V gene: TRBV2
J gene: TRBJ2-3
clone size: once

CDR3 DNA: TGTGCCAGTAGTGATCAGAGCACAGATACGCAGTATTTT
CDR3 protein: CASSDQSTDTQYF
D gene: NA
V gene: TRBV19
J gene: TRBJ2-3
clone size: NA

CDR3 DNA: TGTGCCAGTAGTCCGACAGGGCGGAACACTGAAGCTTTCTTT
CDR3 protein: CASSPTGRNTEAFF
D gene: TRBD1
V gene: TRBV19
J gene: TRBJ1-1
clone size: NA

CDR3 DNA: TGTGCCAGCAGTTTAAGGACAGGGACGTATGGCTACACCTTC
CDR3 protein: CASSLRTGTYGYTF
D gene: TRBD1
V gene: TRBV27
J gene: TRBJ1-2
clone size: NA

CDR3 DNA: TGTGCCAGCAGTGGAAGTTCGGGACAGGGAAACTACGAGCAGTACTTC
CDR3 protein: CASSGSSGQGNYEQYF
D gene: TRBD1
V gene: TRBV25-1
J gene: TRBJ2-7
clone size: NA

CDR3 DNA: TGTGCCAGCAGTCGCAGGGGGGACTATGGCTACACCTTC
CDR3 protein: CASSRRGDYGYTF
D gene: TRBD1
V gene: TRBV6-5
J gene: TRBJ1-2
clone size: NA

CDR3 DNA: TGTGCCAGCAGGGAAGGGACAACTGAAGCTTTCTTT
CDR3 protein: CASREGTTEAFF
D gene: NA
V gene: TRBV11-2
J gene: TRBJ1-1
clone size: NA

CDR3 DNA: TGTGCCAGCAGCTTGGGTTCGAGGGCCGGGGAGCTGTTTTTT
CDR3 protein: CASSLGSRAGELFF
D gene: NA
V gene: TRBV11-3
J gene: TRBJ2-2
clone size: NA

CDR3 DNA: TGTGCCAGCAGCGTAGGGGACAGTTATAATTCACCCCTCCACTTT
CDR3 protein: CASSVGDSYNSPLHF
D gene: TRBD1
V gene: TRBV9
J gene: TRBJ1-6
clone size: NA

CDR3 DNA: TGCGCCAGCAGCCAAGGGCCAGGCGAGCAGTACTTC
CDR3 protein: CASSQGPGEQYF
D gene: NA
V gene: TRBV4-1
J gene: TRBJ2-7
clone size: NA

CDR3 DNA: TGTGCCAGCAGTGACGCCTACCTCTGGCGGACAGGAGATTCCTACGAGCAGTACTTC
CDR3 protein: CASSDAYLWRTGDSYEQYF
D gene: TRBD1
V gene: TRBV6-4
J gene: TRBJ2-7
clone size: NA

CDR3 DNA: TGTGCCAGCAGCCAGTCTGGACAGGGTCGACGTTCACCCCTCCACTTT
CDR3 protein: CASSQSGQGRRSPLHF
D gene: TRBD1
V gene: TRBV4-2
J gene: TRBJ1-6
clone size: NA

CDR3 DNA: TGTGCCACCAGCAGGGGGGCCTGGAGGTCCCAAGAGACCCAGTACTTC
CDR3 protein: CATSRGAWRSQETQYF
D gene: NA
V gene: TRBV15
J gene: TRBJ2-5
clone size: NA

CDR3 DNA: TGTGCCAGCAGTTTAGGGCAGGGATATGGCTACACCTTC
CDR3 protein: CASSLGQGYGYTF
D gene: NA
V gene: TRBV28
J gene: TRBJ1-2
clone size: NA

CDR3 DNA: TGTGCCAGCACCAGTTACAATGAGCAGTTCTTC
CDR3 protein: CASTSYNEQFF
D gene: NA
V gene: TRBV6-5
J gene: TRBJ2-1
clone size: NA

CDR3 DNA: TGTGCCATCACCAAGTCGACAGCCCGGCCGACTGAAGCTTTCTTT
CDR3 protein: CAITKSTARPTEAFF
D gene: NA
V gene: TRBV10-3
J gene: TRBJ1-1
clone size: NA

CDR3 DNA: TGTGCCAGCAGTGAATTGGGGCCCGGGGGGCTAAAATACGGCACTGAAGCTTTCTTT
CDR3 protein: CASSELGPGGLKYGTEAFF
D gene: NA
V gene: TRBV6-1
J gene: TRBJ1-1
clone size: NA

CDR3 DNA: TGTGCCAGTAGTATACAGGGAAGGGTTAATCAGCCCCAGCATTTT
CDR3 protein: CASSIQGRVNQPQHF
D gene: NA
V gene: TRBV19
J gene: TRBJ1-5
clone size: NA

CDR3 DNA: TGTGCCAGCAGCCCCCGGGACTTTCCCCCCCGTGAGCAGTTCTTC
CDR3 protein: CASSPRDFPPREQFF
D gene: NA
V gene: TRBV3-1/TRBV3-2
J gene: TRBJ2-1
clone size: NA

CDR3 DNA: TGTGCCAGCAGGCGGGACAGGGGGCAGGTTTACGAGCAGTACTTC
CDR3 protein: CASRRDRGQVYEQYF
D gene: TRBD1
V gene: TRBV27
J gene: TRBJ2-7
clone size: NA

CDR3 DNA: TGTGCCAGCAGCGTAGATTCAGGGGCTGGAAACACCATATATTTT
CDR3 protein: CASSVDSGAGNTIYF
D gene: NA
V gene: TRBV9
J gene: TRBJ1-3
clone size: NA

CDR3 DNA: TGTGCCAGCCTCGACAGGGGCAATCAGCCCCAGCATTTT
CDR3 protein: CASLDRGNQPQHF
D gene: TRBD1
V gene: TRBV19
J gene: TRBJ1-5
clone size: NA

CDR3 DNA: TGCGCCAGCAGCTTACGGTTCCGGACAGGGGACGAAAAACTGTTTTTT
CDR3 protein: CASSLRFRTGDEKLFF
D gene: TRBD1
V gene: TRBV5-1
J gene: TRBJ1-4
clone size: NA

CDR3 DNA: TGTGCCATCCGCCTAACAGGGGACTACGAGCAGTACTTC
CDR3 protein: CAIRLTGDYEQYF
D gene: TRBD1
V gene: TRBV10-3
J gene: TRBJ2-7
clone size: NA

CDR3 DNA: TGTGCCAGCAGCACGAGACAGGGGACTGAGCAGTTCTTC
CDR3 protein: CASSTRQGTEQFF
D gene: TRBD1
V gene: TRBV9
J gene: TRBJ2-1
clone size: NA

CDR3 DNA: TGTGCCACCACCCGGGACAGGGGGGCAGATACGCAGTATTTT
CDR3 protein: CATTRDRGADTQYF
D gene: TRBD1
V gene: TRBV2
J gene: TRBJ2-3
clone size: NA

CDR3 DNA: TGTGCCAGCAGCCTACAGGGTAACACTGAAGCTTTCTTT
CDR3 protein: CASSLQGNTEAFF
D gene: NA
V gene: TRBV14
J gene: TRBJ1-1
clone size: NA

CDR3 DNA: TGTGCCAGCAGCCAAGAACCGACAGGGAGCAATCAGCCCCAGCATTTT
CDR3 protein: CASSQEPTGSNQPQHF
D gene: TRBD1
V gene: TRBV4-2
J gene: TRBJ1-5
clone size: once

CDR3 DNA: TGCGCCAGCAGCATCATCAGGGGGCAGAACTATGGCTACACCTTC
CDR3 protein: CASSIIRGQNYGYTF
D gene: TRBD1
V gene: TRBV4-1
J gene: TRBJ1-2
clone size: NA

CDR3 DNA: TGTGCCACAAACGGACGGGAGAACACCGGGGAGCTGTTTTTT
CDR3 protein: CATNGRENTGELFF
D gene: NA
V gene: TRBV28
J gene: TRBJ2-2
clone size: few

CDR3 DNA: TGTGCCTGGAGTAATGTGAGGACAGACTATGGCTACACCTTC
CDR3 protein: CAWSNVRTDYGYTF
D gene: NA
V gene: TRBV30
J gene: TRBJ1-2
clone size: NA

CDR3 DNA: TGTGCCGCCAAAGGGGGCCCTAGCACAGATACGCAGTATTTT
CDR3 protein: CAAKGGPSTDTQYF
D gene: TRBD1
V gene: TRBV28
J gene: TRBJ2-3
clone size: NA

CDR3 DNA: TGTGCCAGCAGCCAACAGGGCAGGGGATCTGAAAAACTGTTTTTT
CDR3 protein: CASSQQGRGSEKLFF
D gene: NA
V gene: TRBV4-2
J gene: TRBJ1-4
clone size: NA

CDR3 DNA: TGTGCCTGGGCCAGACAGGGAATCGGCACAGATACGCAGTATTTT
CDR3 protein: CAWARQGIGTDTQYF
D gene: TRBD1
V gene: TRBV30
J gene: TRBJ2-3
clone size: NA

CDR3 DNA: TGTGCCACCAGTGGGGGGCAGGACAATCAGCCCCAGCATTTT
CDR3 protein: CATSGGQDNQPQHF
D gene: NA
V gene: TRBV24-1
J gene: TRBJ1-5
clone size: NA

CDR3 DNA: TGTGCCAGCAGTGGCCTTAGCGGGGGGACAGATACGCAGTATTTT
CDR3 protein: CASSGLSGGTDTQYF
D gene: TRBD2
V gene: TRBV2
J gene: TRBJ2-3
clone size: NA

CDR3 DNA: TGTGCCTGGAGTGTCTCTCTTAACTATGGCTACACCTTC
CDR3 protein: CAWSVSLNYGYTF
D gene: NA
V gene: TRBV30
J gene: TRBJ1-2
clone size: NA